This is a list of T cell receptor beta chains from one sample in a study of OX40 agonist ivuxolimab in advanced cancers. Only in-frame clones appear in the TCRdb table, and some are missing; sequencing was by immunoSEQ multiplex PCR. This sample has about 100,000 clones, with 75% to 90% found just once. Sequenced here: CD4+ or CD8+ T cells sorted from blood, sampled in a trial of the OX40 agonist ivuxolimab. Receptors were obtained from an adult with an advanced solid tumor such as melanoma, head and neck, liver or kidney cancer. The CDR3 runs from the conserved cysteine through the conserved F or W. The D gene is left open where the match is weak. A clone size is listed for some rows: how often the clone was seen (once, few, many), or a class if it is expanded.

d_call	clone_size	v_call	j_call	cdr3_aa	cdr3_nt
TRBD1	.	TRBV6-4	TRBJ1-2	CASSESPGQGYGYTF	TGTGCCAGCAGCGAAAGCCCGGGACAGGGGTATGGCTACACCTTC
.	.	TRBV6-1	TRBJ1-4	CASSEAPEKLFF	TGTGCCAGCAGTGAAGCGCCTGAAAAACTGTTTTTT
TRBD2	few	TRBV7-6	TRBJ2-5	CASSLGSGATQETQYF	TGTGCCAGCAGCTTAGGTAGCGGGGCAACACAAGAGACCCAGTACTTC
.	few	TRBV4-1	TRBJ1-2	CASSQDGGLKYGYTF	TGCGCCAGCAGCCAAGATGGGGGACTCAAGTATGGCTACACCTTC
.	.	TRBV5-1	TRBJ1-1	CASSDTLGRNTEAFF	TGCGCCAGCAGCGATACCCTCGGACGGAACACTGAAGCTTTCTTT
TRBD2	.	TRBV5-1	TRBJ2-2	CASSLEAGGPIGELFF	TGCGCCAGCAGCTTGGAGGCGGGAGGGCCTATCGGGGAGCTGTTTTTT
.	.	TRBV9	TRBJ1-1	CASSEVLGPMNTEAFF	TGTGCCAGCAGCGAAGTGCTGGGGCCCATGAACACTGAAGCTTTCTTT
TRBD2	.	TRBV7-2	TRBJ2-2	CASSLPSGAVELFF	TGTGCCAGCAGCTTACCTAGCGGGGCCGTGGAGCTGTTTTTT
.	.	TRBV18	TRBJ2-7	CASSPKESYEQYF	TGTGCCAGCTCACCGAAAGAGAGCTACGAGCAGTACTTC
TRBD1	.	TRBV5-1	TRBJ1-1	CASSDGTGIYTEAFF	TGCGCCAGCAGCGATGGGACAGGGATTTATACTGAAGCTTTCTTT
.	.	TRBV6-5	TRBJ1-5	CASSSGLYNQPQHF	TGTGCCAGCAGTTCTGGACTGTACAATCAGCCCCAGCATTTT
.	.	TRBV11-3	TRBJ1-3	CASSDQRGSSGNTIYF	TGTGCCAGCAGCGATCAACGGGGAAGCTCTGGAAACACCATATATTTT
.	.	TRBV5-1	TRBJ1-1	CASSTGTGNTEAFF	TGCGCCAGCAGCACTGGGACGGGGAACACTGAAGCTTTCTTT
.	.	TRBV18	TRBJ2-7	CASSDSFSYEQYF	TGTGCCAGCTCCGACAGTTTTTCCTACGAGCAGTACTTC
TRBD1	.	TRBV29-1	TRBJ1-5	CSVVSGGAPNQPQHF	TGCAGCGTTGTGTCAGGGGGGGCCCCCAATCAGCCCCAGCATTTT
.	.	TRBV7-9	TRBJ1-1	CASTWGGTRNTEAFF	TGTGCCAGCACCTGGGGGGGAACGCGGAACACTGAAGCTTTCTTT
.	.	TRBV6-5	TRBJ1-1	CASRDRVNTEAFF	TGTGCCAGCAGGGACAGAGTGAACACTGAAGCTTTCTTT
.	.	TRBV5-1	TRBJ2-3	CASSLGFTDTQYF	TGCGCCAGCAGCTTGGGTTTCACAGATACGCAGTATTTT
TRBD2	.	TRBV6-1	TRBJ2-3	CASSESSGGAGGTDTQYF	TGTGCCAGCAGTGAATCGAGCGGGGGGGCCGGGGGCACAGATACGCAGTATTTT
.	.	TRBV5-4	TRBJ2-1	CASSFTSSDEQFF	TGTGCCAGCAGCTTTACTAGCAGCGATGAGCAGTTCTTC
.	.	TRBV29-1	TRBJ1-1	CSVVSGTLNTEAFF	TGCAGCGTTGTATCGGGGACTCTCAACACTGAAGCTTTCTTT
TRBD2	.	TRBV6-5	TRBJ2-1	CASSLTSGGYNEQFF	TGTGCCAGCAGTCTCACTAGCGGGGGGTACAATGAGCAGTTCTTC
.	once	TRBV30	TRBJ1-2	CAWSVRNYGYTF	TGTGCCTGGAGTGTACGAAACTATGGCTACACCTTC
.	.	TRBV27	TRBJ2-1	CASSFLPRAYNEQFF	TGTGCCAGCAGTTTCCTCCCCCGGGCGTACAATGAGCAGTTCTTC
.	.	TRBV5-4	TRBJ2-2	CASSPGTFANTGELFF	TGTGCCAGCAGCCCAGGGACGTTCGCGAACACCGGGGAGCTGTTTTTT
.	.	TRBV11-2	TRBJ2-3	CASSLGGARTDTQYF	TGTGCCAGCAGCTTAGGAGGGGCTCGCACAGATACGCAGTATTTT
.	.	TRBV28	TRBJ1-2	CASDLMGGDSLRGYTF	TGTGCCAGCGACCTAATGGGGGGAGACAGTTTGCGGGGCTACACCTTC
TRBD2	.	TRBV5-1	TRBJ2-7	CASSLGGGRRGEQYF	TGCGCCAGCAGCTTGGGCGGGGGGCGCAGAGGCGAGCAGTACTTC
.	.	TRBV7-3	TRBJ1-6	CASRNSGPDSPLHF	TGTGCCAGCAGGAACTCGGGACCAGATTCACCCCTCCACTTT
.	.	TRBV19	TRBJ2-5	CASNHRGLAQETQYF	TGTGCCAGTAACCACCGGGGACTTGCACAAGAGACCCAGTACTTC
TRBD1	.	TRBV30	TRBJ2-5	CAWSPGQGMETQYF	TGTGCCTGGAGTCCGGGACAGGGGATGGAGACCCAGTACTTC
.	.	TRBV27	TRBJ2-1	CASKGPYNEQFF	TGTGCCAGCAAAGGGCCCTACAATGAGCAGTTCTTC
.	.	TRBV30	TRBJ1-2	CAWGAWVGYGYTF	TGTGCCTGGGGGGCTTGGGTGGGGTATGGCTACACCTTC
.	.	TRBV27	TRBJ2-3	CASTSAQGFSADTQYF	TGTGCCAGCACTTCCGCTCAGGGTTTTAGCGCAGATACGCAGTATTTT
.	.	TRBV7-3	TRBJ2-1	CASSAYGTYNEQFF	TGTGCCAGCAGCGCATACGGGACATACAATGAGCAGTTCTTC